These T cell receptor beta chains were read from a single sample in a study of cytomegalovirus exposure and HLA in healthy donors. The data were produced by immunoSEQ multiplex PCR, yet TCRdb's version contains in-frame clones alone and is incomplete. The data hold approximately 160,000 clones, with approximately 81% observed a single time. The specimen was PBMCs. These receptors were taken from a young man in good health and CMV-seronegative. CDR3s include the opening cysteine and the closing phenylalanine or tryptophan. A D gene is named only where the DNA matches it firmly. Clone size is shown for a subset of rows, as once, few, many or a class of expanded clone.

clone_size: few
j_call: TRBJ1-2
d_call: TRBD1
v_call: TRBV6-6
cdr3_nt: TGTGCCAGCAGCTCACAGGGGGACAACTATGGCTACACCTTC
cdr3_aa: CASSSQGDNYGYTF

clone_size: NA
j_call: TRBJ2-7
d_call: TRBD1
v_call: TRBV5-6
cdr3_nt: TGTGCCAGCAGACAGGGGGCCTACGAGCAGTACTTC
cdr3_aa: CASRQGAYEQYF

clone_size: once
j_call: TRBJ1-5
d_call: NA
v_call: TRBV28
cdr3_nt: TGTGCCAGCAGTCCGCCAGGGGTCAATCAGCCCCAGCATTTT
cdr3_aa: CASSPPGVNQPQHF

clone_size: NA
j_call: TRBJ2-4
d_call: NA
v_call: TRBV29-1
cdr3_nt: TGCAGCGTTGCTATAGAGAACATTCAGTACTTC
cdr3_aa: CSVAIENIQYF

clone_size: NA
j_call: TRBJ2-7
d_call: TRBD2
v_call: TRBV7-9
cdr3_nt: TGTTCCAGCAGCCTCCTGGGGGGGTCCTACGAGCAGTACTTC
cdr3_aa: CSSSLLGGSYEQYF

clone_size: once
j_call: TRBJ1-5
d_call: TRBD1
v_call: TRBV6-1
cdr3_nt: TGTGCCAGCAGGGACAGGGGCGGCAATCAGCCCCAGCATTTT
cdr3_aa: CASRDRGGNQPQHF

clone_size: NA
j_call: TRBJ1-1
d_call: NA
v_call: TRBV5-4
cdr3_nt: TGTGCCAGCAGCCTCACCCCCTTGACACTGAACACTGAAGCTTTCTTT
cdr3_aa: CASSLTPLTLNTEAFF

clone_size: few
j_call: TRBJ1-2
d_call: NA
v_call: TRBV30
cdr3_nt: TGTGCCTGGAGCCCGATAACAGGGATTGGCTATGGCTACACCTTC
cdr3_aa: CAWSPITGIGYGYTF

clone_size: NA
j_call: TRBJ2-5
d_call: TRBD1
v_call: TRBV6-5
cdr3_nt: TGTGCCAGCAGTTCCCAACAGGGGGCAGAGACCCAGTACTTC
cdr3_aa: CASSSQQGAETQYF

clone_size: NA
j_call: TRBJ2-3
d_call: NA
v_call: TRBV7-9
cdr3_nt: TGTGCCAGCAGCTTTACTAGTACGCCGCAGTATTTT
cdr3_aa: CASSFTSTPQYF

clone_size: NA
j_call: TRBJ1-2
d_call: NA
v_call: TRBV7-9
cdr3_nt: TGTTCCAGCGGACCACAGAGGAGGAATGGCTACACCTTC
cdr3_aa: CSSGPQRRNGYTF

clone_size: NA
j_call: TRBJ2-5
d_call: TRBD1
v_call: TRBV5-1
cdr3_nt: TGCGCCAGCAGCTTAGGACAGGGGACCAACTCCCTCCAAGAGACCCAGTACTTC
cdr3_aa: CASSLGQGTNSLQETQYF

clone_size: NA
j_call: TRBJ2-3
d_call: NA
v_call: TRBV6-5
cdr3_nt: TGTGCCAGCAGTACTCCCACAGATACGCAGTATTTT
cdr3_aa: CASSTPTDTQYF

clone_size: NA
j_call: TRBJ2-1
d_call: NA
v_call: TRBV5-5
cdr3_nt: TGTGCCAGCAGCTGGAGCTGGAGCTCCTACAATGAGCAGTTCTTC
cdr3_aa: CASSWSWSSYNEQFF

clone_size: NA
j_call: TRBJ2-5
d_call: TRBD2
v_call: TRBV12-5
cdr3_nt: TGTGCTAGTGGTACCCCGAATAGCGGGAGATATGAGACCCAGTACTTC
cdr3_aa: CASGTPNSGRYETQYF

clone_size: once
j_call: TRBJ2-3
d_call: TRBD1
v_call: TRBV28
cdr3_nt: TGTGCCAGCAGTCACGAACAGGGGACAGATACGCAGTATTTT
cdr3_aa: CASSHEQGTDTQYF

clone_size: NA
j_call: TRBJ2-3
d_call: NA
v_call: TRBV10-3
cdr3_nt: TGTGCCATCAGTGAGTCCCGAGATACGCAGTATTTT
cdr3_aa: CAISESRDTQYF

clone_size: NA
j_call: TRBJ2-1
d_call: TRBD2
v_call: TRBV10-3
cdr3_nt: TGTGCCATCAGTGGACTAGCGGGAGGGTGGGCGAATGAGCAGTTCTTC
cdr3_aa: CAISGLAGGWANEQFF

clone_size: NA
j_call: TRBJ2-7
d_call: TRBD1
v_call: TRBV6-5
cdr3_nt: TGTGCCAGCAGCGAGGGGGACAGGCTGGACGAGCAGTACTTC
cdr3_aa: CASSEGDRLDEQYF

clone_size: NA
j_call: TRBJ1-2
d_call: NA
v_call: TRBV28
cdr3_nt: TGTGCCAGCAGTTCCGACGTAAAACCATATCGGACACCTCCATATGGCTACACCTTC
cdr3_aa: CASSSDVKPYRTPPYGYTF

clone_size: NA
j_call: TRBJ1-2
d_call: NA
v_call: TRBV7-2
cdr3_nt: TGTGCCAGCAGCTTAAGGGGTTCGCAGCAGTCCCCTTATGGCTACACCTTC
cdr3_aa: CASSLRGSQQSPYGYTF

clone_size: NA
j_call: TRBJ2-2
d_call: TRBD2
v_call: TRBV5-4
cdr3_nt: TGTGCCAGCAGCGCCTTTAGCGGGAGGGACACCGGGGAGCTGTTTTTT
cdr3_aa: CASSAFSGRDTGELFF

clone_size: NA
j_call: TRBJ2-5
d_call: TRBD1
v_call: TRBV28
cdr3_nt: TGTGCCAGCACACGCAGGGGGGAGACCCAGTACTTC
cdr3_aa: CASTRRGETQYF

clone_size: NA
j_call: TRBJ2-3
d_call: NA
v_call: TRBV7-2
cdr3_nt: TGTGCCAGCAGCTTAGGTACTACCTACACAGATACGCAGTATTTT
cdr3_aa: CASSLGTTYTDTQYF

clone_size: NA
j_call: TRBJ2-7
d_call: TRBD1
v_call: TRBV28
cdr3_nt: TGTGCCAGCAGTTTTGGACAGGACTACGAGCAGTACTTC
cdr3_aa: CASSFGQDYEQYF